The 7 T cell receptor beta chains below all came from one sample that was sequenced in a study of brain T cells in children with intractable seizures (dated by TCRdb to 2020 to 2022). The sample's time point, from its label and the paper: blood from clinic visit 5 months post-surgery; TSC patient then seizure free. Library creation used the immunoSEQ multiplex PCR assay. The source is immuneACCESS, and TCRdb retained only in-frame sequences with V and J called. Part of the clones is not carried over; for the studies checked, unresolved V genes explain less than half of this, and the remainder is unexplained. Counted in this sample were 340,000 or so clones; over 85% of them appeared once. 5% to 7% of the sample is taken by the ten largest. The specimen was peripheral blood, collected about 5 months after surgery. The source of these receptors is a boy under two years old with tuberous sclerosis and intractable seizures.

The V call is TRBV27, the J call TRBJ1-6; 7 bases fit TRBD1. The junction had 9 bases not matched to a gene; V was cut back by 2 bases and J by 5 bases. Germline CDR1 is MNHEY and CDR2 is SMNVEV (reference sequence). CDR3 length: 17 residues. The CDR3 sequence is CASSLTDRAQDNSPLHF. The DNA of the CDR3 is TGTGCCAGCAGTTTAACAGACAGGGCTCAAGATAATTCACCCCTCCACTTT.

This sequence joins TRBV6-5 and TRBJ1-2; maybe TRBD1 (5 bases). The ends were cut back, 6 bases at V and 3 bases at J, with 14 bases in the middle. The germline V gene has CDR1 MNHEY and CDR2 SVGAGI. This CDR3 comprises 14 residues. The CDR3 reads CASSGGRGYYGYTF. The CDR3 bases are TGTGCCAGCAGCGGAGGCCGGGGCTACTATGGCTACACCTTC.

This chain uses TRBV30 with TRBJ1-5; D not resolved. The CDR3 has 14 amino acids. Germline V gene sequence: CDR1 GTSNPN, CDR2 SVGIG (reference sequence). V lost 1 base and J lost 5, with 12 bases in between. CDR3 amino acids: CAWSAGRRDQPQHF. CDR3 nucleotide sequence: TGTGCCTGGAGTGCGGGCCGGCGGGATCAGCCCCAGCATTTT. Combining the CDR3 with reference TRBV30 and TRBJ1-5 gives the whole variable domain SQTIHQWPATLVQPVGSPLSLECTVEGTSNPNLYWYRQAAGRGLQLLFYSVGIGQISSEVPQNLSASRPQDRQFILSSKKLLLSDSGFYLCAWSAGRRDQPQHFGDGTRLSIL.

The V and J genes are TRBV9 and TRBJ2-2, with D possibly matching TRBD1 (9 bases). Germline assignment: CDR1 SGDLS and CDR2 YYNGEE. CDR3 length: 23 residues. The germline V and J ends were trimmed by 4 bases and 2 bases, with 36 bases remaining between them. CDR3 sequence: CASSYTGTGFSSREGGNTGELFF. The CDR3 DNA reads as TGTGCCAGCAGCTACACAGGGACAGGGTTTTCTAGCCGGGAGGGTGGTAACACCGGGGAGCTGTTTTTT.

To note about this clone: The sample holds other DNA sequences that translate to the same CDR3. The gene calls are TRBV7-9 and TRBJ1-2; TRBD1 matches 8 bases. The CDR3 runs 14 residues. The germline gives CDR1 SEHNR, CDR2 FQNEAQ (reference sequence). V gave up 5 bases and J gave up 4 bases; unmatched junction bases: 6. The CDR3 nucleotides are TGTGCCAGCAGCCTTGGACAGGGCGCCTATGGCTACACCTTC. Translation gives CASSLGQGAYGYTF.

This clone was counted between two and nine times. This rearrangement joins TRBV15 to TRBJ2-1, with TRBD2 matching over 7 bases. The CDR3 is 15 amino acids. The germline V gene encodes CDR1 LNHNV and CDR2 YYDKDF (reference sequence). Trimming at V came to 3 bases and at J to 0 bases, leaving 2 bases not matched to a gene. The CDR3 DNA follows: TGTGCCACCAGCAGCGGGAGGAGCTCCTACAATGAGCAGTTCTTC. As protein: CATSSGRSSYNEQFF.

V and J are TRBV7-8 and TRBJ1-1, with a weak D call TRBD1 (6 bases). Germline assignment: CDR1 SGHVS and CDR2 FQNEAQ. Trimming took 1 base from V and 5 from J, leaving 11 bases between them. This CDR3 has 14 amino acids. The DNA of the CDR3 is TGTGCCAGCAGCTTAGACAGGGAGTTAACTGAAGCTTTCTTT. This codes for CASSLDRELTEAFF.